The present T cell receptor beta chain was sequenced within a study of OX40 agonist ivuxolimab in advanced cancers. Study details: An agonistic human IgG2 monoclonal antibody against OX40 (CD134) was given. Males comprised around four fifths of the group, whose mean age was 60 years (range roughly 20 to 90). The eligibility criteria allowed prior anti-PD-1, anti-PD-L1 or anti-CTLA-4 therapy, and roughly 39% had some. Findings of the study overall: Expansion of clones was among the lowest in partial responders at 0.1-3.0 mg/kg.

Assay: immunoSEQ multiplex PCR; the TCRdb copy retains only in-frame clones and omits some. The sample contains approximately 80,000 clones, more than 70% of which appear only once. Comments on this clone: Its target is unknown.

The V segment lost 0 bases and the J segment 0 bases; nucleotides outside the gene matches: 14. The CDR3 totals 19 residues. The germline V gene has CDR1 LNHNV and CDR2 YYDKDF (reference sequence). This clonotype was sampled from an adult with an advanced solid tumor such as melanoma, head and neck, liver or kidney cancer. The chain combines TRBV15 with TRBJ2-7, with TRBD1 identical over 7 bases. The material sequenced was CD4+ or CD8+ T cells sorted from blood, taken in a trial of the OX40 agonist ivuxolimab. Here the CDR3 reads CATSRDPRQGISRSYEQYF. In DNA form, the CDR3 reads TGTGCCACCAGCAGAGACCCCCGACAGGGAATATCCCGCTCCTACGAGCAGTACTTC.